This TCR beta chain was identified during a study of response to subunit inactivated influenza vaccine. Study findings and constraints: The authors suggested that few new T cells are recruited per seasonal influenza vaccination.

The CDR3 consists of 15 residues. Looked up from germline, CDR1 is SGHAT and CDR2 is FQDESV (reference sequence). V gave up 4 bases and J gave up 5 bases, with 17 bases separating them. Concerning this clonotype: What it binds is not known.

TCRdb passed the RT-PCR reads through MiXCR, listing each CDR3 protein once. The sample lists a few hundred thousand distinct CDR3 sequences, about 20% occurring once. The sequencing used PBMCs from blood, collected 21 months after vaccination. The clonotype comes from a man aged 45 to 70 who received an inactivated influenza vaccine. J is TRBJ2-5 and V is TRBV11-1, with D possibly TRBD1 on 6 matching bases. CDR3 sequence (DNA): TGTGCCAGCAGCTCACGCGCTGGGGGCAAGGAGACCCAGTACTTC. Residues: CASSSRAGGKETQYF.